This T cell receptor beta chain originates from a study of OX40 agonist ivuxolimab in advanced cancers. Turning to the study itself: With ivuxolimab, an agonistic anti-OX40 (CD134) antibody, patients were treated.

J gave up 3 bases and V 5 bases, and 12 bases lay outside the gene matches. This CDR3 contains 16 residues. Germline-derived CDR1 and CDR2 are SEHNR and FQNEAQ (reference sequence). This clone is deemed medium-sized. Its antigen is unknown. Clones were read by immunoSEQ multiplex PCR, and TCRdb kept only the in-frame ones, dropping some. The sample holds 20,000 to 30,000 clones, just under 80% seen once. Notes on the study in general: Average numbers of expanded clones were greater in CD8+ T cells than in CD4+. Dosing at 0.1 to 3.0 mg/kg was accompanied by clonal expansion of CD4+ and CD8+ blood T cells by week 6.

Sequencing was performed on CD4+ or CD8+ T cells sorted from blood, taken in a trial of the OX40 agonist ivuxolimab. This clonotype was sampled from an adult with an advanced solid tumor such as melanoma, head and neck, liver or kidney cancer. This chain uses TRBV7-9 with TRBJ2-7; 8 bases align to TRBD2. The CDR3 spells CASSPAGTRGVYEQYF. In DNA, the CDR3 is TGTGCCAGCAGCCCCGCCGGGACTAGAGGGGTCTACGAGCAGTACTTC.